Each of the 18 T cell receptor beta chains below was sequenced from the same sample in a study of shared clonotypes between healthy human individuals. Method: immunoSEQ multiplex PCR; TCRdb's copy keeps in-frame clones and lacks some. Altogether about half a million clones are present, roughly 77% being singletons, with the ten largest covering over 10%. Sequencing was done on a sample of PBMCs. The receptors originated from a middle-aged woman in good health. Some clones in this sample may be carry-over from other donors' samples.

This chain connects TRBV7-9 to TRBJ1-6, with 7 nucleotides matching TRBD1. Germline lookup yields CDR1 SEHNR and CDR2 FQNEAQ (reference sequence). The junction had 4 bases not matched to a gene; V was cut back by 4 bases and J by 13 bases. The CDR3 has 12 amino acids. CDR3: CASSSQTGPLHF. In nucleotides, the CDR3 is TGTGCCAGCAGCTCGCAGACAGGGCCCCTCCACTTT.

V is TRBV28 and J is TRBJ2-1, with 8 bases lining up with TRBD1. The V gene's germline CDR1 is MDHEN and CDR2 SYDVKM. The CDR3 totals 16 residues. V gave up 7 bases and J gave up 0 bases; unmatched junction bases: 8. CDR3 amino acids: CASTGQGYPSYNEQFF. CDR3 DNA: TGTGCCAGCACCGGACAGGGTTACCCCTCCTACAATGAGCAGTTCTTC.

This clone was found once. With only one base between it and a far larger clone, this is likely a read error. Other DNA sequences within the sample encode an identical CDR3. CDR3 residues: CASSDTSTDTQYF. The CDR3, as DNA: TGTGCCAGCAGTGACACTAGCACAGATACGCAGTATTTT. The J gene is TRBJ2-3, the V gene TRBV6-4; no definite D call. Germline CDR1 MRHNA, CDR2 SNTAGT. The V end was cut by 2 bases, the J end by 0 bases, with 3 bases between. The CDR3 sequence is 13 residues long.

This rearrangement joins TRBV18 to TRBJ2-7; 7 nucleotides agree with TRBD2. With V trimmed by 3 bases and J by 4 bases, 9 bases remained unmatched. Germline V gives CDR1 KGHSH, CDR2 LQKENI. The length of the CDR3 is 15 residues. For the CDR3, the DNA is TGTGCCAGCTCACCCCCGGGCCCGGGAGGATACGAGCAGTACTTC. This codes for CASSPPGPGGYEQYF.

This sequence joins TRBV6-5 and TRBJ1-1; D is undetermined. Per the germline V gene, CDR1 is MNHEY and CDR2 is SVGAGI. The V end was cut by 4 bases, the J end by 6 bases, with 6 bases between. The CDR3 has 11 amino acids. The CDR3 reads CASSSPPEAFF. CDR3 DNA: TGTGCCAGCAGTTCCCCCCCTGAAGCTTTCTTT.

In its sample, this clone was seen many times. The rearrangement joins TRBV28 to TRBJ2-5; 7 bases are a match to TRBD1. The CDR3 contains 13 residues. The V gene end was trimmed by 4 bases and the J gene end by 5 bases; junction bases not matched to a gene: 4. In germline, CDR1 is MDHEN, CDR2 SYDVKM. CDR3 bases: TGTGCCAGCAGTTCACAGGGGTTGGAGACCCAGTACTTC. This encodes CASSSQGLETQYF.

The sample holds a few counts of this clone. The same CDR3 also results from other DNA sequences found in this sample. The chain recombines TRBV5-1 with TRBJ2-7; D might be TRBD2 (6 bases). There are 14 residues in the CDR3. Germline-derived CDR1 and CDR2 are SGHRS and YFSETQ. Trimming cost V 0 bases and J 2 bases, with 9 bases left between them. The CDR3 nucleotides are TGCGCCAGCAGCTTGGGTGCGGGAACCTACGAGCAGTACTTC. It is translated as CASSLGAGTYEQYF. The variable domain in full, with the rest retrieved from reference TRBV5-1 and TRBJ2-7, is KAGVTQTPRYLIKTRGQQVTLSCSPISGHRSVSWYQQTPGQGLQFLFEYFSETQRNKGNFPGRFSGRQFSNSRSEMNVSTLELGDSALYLCASSLGAGTYEQYFGPGTRLTVT.

The chain is built from TRBV28 and TRBJ2-7; 7 positions match TRBD2. Germline assignment: CDR1 MDHEN and CDR2 SYDVKM. Trimming took 6 bases from V and 1 from J; bases not matched to a gene: 6. The CDR3 runs 14 residues. The CDR3 DNA follows: TGTGCCAGCAGGTGGGAAGCGGGATCCTACGAGCAGTACTTC. Protein: CASRWEAGSYEQYF. The variable domain in full, with the rest retrieved from reference TRBV28 and TRBJ2-7, is DVKVTQSSRYLVKRTGEKVFLECVQDMDHENMFWYRQDPGLGLRLIYFSYDVKMKEKGDIPEGYSVSREKKERFSLILESASTNQTSMYLCASRWEAGSYEQYFGPGTRLTVT.

V gene TRBV6-5 combines with J gene TRBJ1-1; maybe TRBD1 (5 bases). The germline V and J ends were trimmed by 2 bases and 7 bases, with 8 bases remaining between them. This CDR3 comprises 12 residues. Germline CDR1 and CDR2: MNHEY and SVGAGI. The CDR3 sequence is CASSYRDGEAFF. Written as DNA, the CDR3 is TGTGCCAGCAGTTACCGGGACGGTGAAGCTTTCTTT.

Only a few counts were recorded for this clone. The gene calls are TRBV5-1 and TRBJ2-1, with 8 bases fitting TRBD2. The CDR3 contains 15 residues. Germline V gene data show CDR1 as SGHRS and CDR2 as YFSETQ. Trimming cost V 1 base and J 8 bases; bases outside gene matches: 8. The CDR3 bases are TGCGCCAGCAGCTTGAGTCTAGCGGGTCTCCATGAGCAGTTCTTC. Translating gives CASSLSLAGLHEQFF.

CDR3 DNA sequence: TGTGCCAGCAGTCCGGGACGGATCTCTGGGGCCAACGTCCTGACTTTC. Its translation is CASSPGRISGANVLTF. V usage is TRBV27 and J usage is TRBJ2-6; possibly TRBD1 or TRBD2 for D (5 bases each). This CDR3 region has 16 residues. V was trimmed by 5 bases and J by 0 bases, leaving 11 bases between them. CDR1 is MNHEY and CDR2 is SMNVEV in the germline V gene (reference sequence).

The chain combines TRBV6-5 with TRBJ2-1; 9 nucleotides agree with TRBD1. The CDR3 is made up of 16 amino acids. Trimming at V came to 0 bases and at J to 7 bases, leaving 7 bases not matched to a gene. Germline V gives CDR1 MNHEY, CDR2 SVGAGI. The CDR3 region has the DNA TGTGCCAGCAGTTACTCCCGGGACAGGGTCGGGAATGAGCAGTTCTTC. This translates into CASSYSRDRVGNEQFF.

The chain combines TRBV7-2 with TRBJ2-1; 7 bases fit TRBD2. Germline V gene lookup returns CDR1 SGHTA and CDR2 FQGNSA. There are 15 residues in the CDR3. V shed 7 bases and J 4 bases; nucleotides not matched to a gene: 10. The CDR3 is CASIPRASGYNEQFF. The DNA of the CDR3 is TGTGCCAGCATCCCCAGGGCTAGCGGATACAATGAGCAGTTCTTC.

V and J are TRBV19 and TRBJ2-4; 8 bases are a match to TRBD1. The junction had 9 bases not matched to a gene; V was cut back by 9 bases and J by 5 bases. The CDR3 contains 14 residues. Germline V gene data show CDR1 as LNHDA and CDR2 as SQIVND (reference sequence). As DNA, the CDR3 is TGTGCCAGCTGGGCGTCGACAGGGGAAAACATTCAGTACTTC. Translation gives CASWASTGENIQYF.

The rearrangement joins TRBV27 to TRBJ2-1; D could derive from TRBD1 or TRBD2 (5 bases each). The CDR3 loop spans 12 amino acids. Trimming took off 2 bases at V and 10 bases at J, with 9 bases between the two ends. CDR1 and CDR2 from the germline V gene are MNHEY and SMNVEV (reference sequence). This CDR3 is CASSLRGVEQFF. Here the CDR3 DNA reads TGTGCCAGCAGTTTAAGAGGGGTCGAGCAGTTCTTC.

This clone has a single count. The V call is TRBV7-9, the J call TRBJ1-1, with a tentative D call TRBD1 (6 bases). Trimming removed 2 bases at V and 14 bases at J, with 21 bases between. Germline V gene data show CDR1 as SEHNR and CDR2 as FQNEAQ (reference sequence). CDR3 length: 14 amino acids. The CDR3 coding sequence is TGTGCCAGCAGCTTAAGGGACAACGATAATCTGTGGTTCTTT. Amino acid sequence: CASSLRDNDNLWFF.

The rearrangement uses TRBV28 and TRBJ1-5; D perhaps matches TRBD1 (5 bases). The CDR3 spans 15 residues. V lost 7 bases, J lost 0 bases, and 13 bases lay in between. Germline CDR1 is MDHEN and CDR2 is SYDVKM. As DNA, the CDR3 is TGTGCCAGCACACGGGGGGGAAATAGCAATCAGCCCCAGCATTTT. This codes for CASTRGGNSNQPQHF.

This chain links TRBV6-4 with TRBJ2-1, with a possible D match to TRBD2 (5 bases). This CDR3 has 17 amino acids. V was pared by 3 bases and J by 5 bases, with 20 bases between. Germline V gene lookup returns CDR1 MRHNA and CDR2 SNTAGT. CDR3 amino acids: CASSEVRLARSDNEQFF. CDR3 sequence (DNA): TGTGCCAGCAGTGAAGTGAGGCTAGCCAGGTCGGACAATGAGCAGTTCTTC.